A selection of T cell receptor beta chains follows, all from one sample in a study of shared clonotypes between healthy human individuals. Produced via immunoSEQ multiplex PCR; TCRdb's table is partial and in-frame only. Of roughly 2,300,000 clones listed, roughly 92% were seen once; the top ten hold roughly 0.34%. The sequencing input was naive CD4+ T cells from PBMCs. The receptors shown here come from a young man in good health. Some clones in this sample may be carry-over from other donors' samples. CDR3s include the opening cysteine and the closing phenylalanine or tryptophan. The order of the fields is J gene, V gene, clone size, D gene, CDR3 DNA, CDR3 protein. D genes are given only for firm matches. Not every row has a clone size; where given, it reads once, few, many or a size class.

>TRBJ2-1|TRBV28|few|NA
TGTGCCAGCAGTTTCGGTGAGCAGTTCTTC
CASSFGEQFF
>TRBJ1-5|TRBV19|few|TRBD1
TGTGCCAGTAGTCCCCGGGACAGGGGCCAGCCCCAGCATTTT
CASSPRDRGQPQHF
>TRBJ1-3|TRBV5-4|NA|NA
TGTGCCAGCAGCTCCGACAGAAACACCATATATTTT
CASSSDRNTIYF
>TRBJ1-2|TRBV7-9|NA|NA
TGTGCCAGCAGCTCGAGCAGGGGAAACTATGGCTACACCTTC
CASSSSRGNYGYTF
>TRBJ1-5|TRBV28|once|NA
TGTGCCAGCTCCAATGTGGGGGGCGCAAGCAATCAGCCCCAGCATTTT
CASSNVGGASNQPQHF
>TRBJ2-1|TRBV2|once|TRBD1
TGTGCCAGCTCCGGGACAGGGGGTTACAATGAGCAGTTCTTC
CASSGTGGYNEQFF
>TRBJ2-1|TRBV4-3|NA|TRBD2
TGCGCCAGCAGCCAAGTCGGGAGGACTAGCGCGTACAATGAGCAGTTCTTC
CASSQVGRTSAYNEQFF
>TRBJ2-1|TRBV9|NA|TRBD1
TGTGCCAGCAGCCTACAGGGGTCCTACAATGAGCAGTTCTTC
CASSLQGSYNEQFF
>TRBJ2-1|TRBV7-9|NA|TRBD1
TGTGCCAGCAGCCTAGGGACAGGTAATGAGCAGTTCTTC
CASSLGTGNEQFF
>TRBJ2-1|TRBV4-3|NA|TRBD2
TGCGCCAGCAGCCAAGATTTCCGGAGGGCGGGAGTTCATTCCGATGAGCAGTTCTTC
CASSQDFRRAGVHSDEQFF
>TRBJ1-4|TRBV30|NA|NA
TGTGCCTATTCAGGGCCTGAAAAACTGTTTTTT
CAYSGPEKLFF
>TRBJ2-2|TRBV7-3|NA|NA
TGTGCCAGCAGCTTTGGGGCAGGTCGCACCGGGGAGCTGTTTTTT
CASSFGAGRTGELFF
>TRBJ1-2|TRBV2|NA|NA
TGTGCCAGCCAACCGGGACCTCGGGGTAGCTATGGCTACACCTTC
CASQPGPRGSYGYTF
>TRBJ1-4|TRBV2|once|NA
TGTGCCAGCAATTCGCAGGGGACAACTAATGAAAAACTGTTTTTT
CASNSQGTTNEKLFF
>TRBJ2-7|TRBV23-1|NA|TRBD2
TGCGCCAGCAGTCAATTAAGTGTCCGGGAGGGCTCTTACGAGCAGTACTTC
CASSQLSVREGSYEQYF
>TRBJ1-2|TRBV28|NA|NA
TGTGCCAGCAGTTCCTCCGGGGCGGCTTATGGCTACACCTTC
CASSSSGAAYGYTF
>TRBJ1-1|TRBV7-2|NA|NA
TGTGCCAGCAGCCACGGACAGATTGAAGCTTTCTTT
CASSHGQIEAFF
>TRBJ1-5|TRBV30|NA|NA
TGTGCCTGGAGTTGGGGGGACTATAGCAATCAGCCCCAGCATTTT
CAWSWGDYSNQPQHF
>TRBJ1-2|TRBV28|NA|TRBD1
TGTGCCAGCAGCTACAGGGGTGGCTATGGCTACACCTTC
CASSYRGGYGYTF
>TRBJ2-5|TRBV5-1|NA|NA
TGCGCCAGCAGCTTGGTATCAGAGAAAGAGACCCAGTACTTC
CASSLVSEKETQYF
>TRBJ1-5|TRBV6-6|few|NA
TGTGCCAGCAGTTACGAGTCAGCAGGGAATCAGCCCCAGCATTTT
CASSYESAGNQPQHF
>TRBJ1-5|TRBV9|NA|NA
TGTGCCAGCAGCGTAGGCGTGAATAGCAATCAGCCCCAGCATTTT
CASSVGVNSNQPQHF
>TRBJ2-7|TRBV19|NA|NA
TGTGCCAGTAGTATTTGGGATAGCTTCTCCTACGAGCAGTACTTC
CASSIWDSFSYEQYF
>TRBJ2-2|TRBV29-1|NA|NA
TGCAGCGGGGTACAGGGCAGGTCCGGGGAGCTGTTTTTT
CSGVQGRSGELFF
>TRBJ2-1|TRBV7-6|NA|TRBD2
TGTGCCAGCAGCGTACGACTAGCCCGGGATGTGGATGAGCAGTTCTTC
CASSVRLARDVDEQFF
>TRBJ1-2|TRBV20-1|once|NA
TGCAGTGCTAATTTTCTCGGGATCTACACCTTC
CSANFLGIYTF
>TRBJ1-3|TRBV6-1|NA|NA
TGTGCCAGCAGTACAGGGACCTCTGGAAACACCATATATTTT
CASSTGTSGNTIYF
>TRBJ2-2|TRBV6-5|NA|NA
TGTGCCAGCAGTTCGGGGATCTGGGGCGGGGAGCTGTTTTTT
CASSSGIWGGELFF
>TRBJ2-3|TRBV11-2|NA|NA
TGTGCCAGCAGCTTAGGAGGTTGGGGCGCGGCAGATACGCAGTATTTT
CASSLGGWGAADTQYF
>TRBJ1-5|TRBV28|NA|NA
TGTGCCAGCAGTTCAGGGGCTAAGGGCAATCAGCCCCAGCATTTT
CASSSGAKGNQPQHF
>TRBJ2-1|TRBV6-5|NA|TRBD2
TGTGCCAGCAGTTCCCGGACTAGCGGGAATGGAAATGAGCAGTTCTTC
CASSSRTSGNGNEQFF
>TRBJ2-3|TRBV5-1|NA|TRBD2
TGCGCCAGCAGCTTGGCCACTAGCGGGAGTGGAGATACGCAGTATTTT
CASSLATSGSGDTQYF
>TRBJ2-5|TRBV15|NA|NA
TGTGCCACCAGCAGGCGAGCTGGGGAGACCCAGTACTTC
CATSRRAGETQYF
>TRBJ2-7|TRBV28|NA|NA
TGTGCCAGCAGTTTCCCGGGGGTTGGCTCCTACGAGCAGTACTTC
CASSFPGVGSYEQYF
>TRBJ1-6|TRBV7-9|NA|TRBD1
TGTGCCAGCAGCTCGGGACAGGGTAGCCCTAATTCACCCCTCCACTTT
CASSSGQGSPNSPLHF
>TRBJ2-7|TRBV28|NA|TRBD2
TGTGCCAGCAGTTTGTTTTCGGGAGGCCAAACCTACGAGCAGTACTTC
CASSLFSGGQTYEQYF
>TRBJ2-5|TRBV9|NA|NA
TGTGCCAGCAGCGTAACGCTACAAGAGACCCAGTACTTC
CASSVTLQETQYF
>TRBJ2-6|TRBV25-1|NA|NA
TGTGCCAGCAGTGATTTCCGAGACTCTGGGGCCAACGTCCTGACTTTC
CASSDFRDSGANVLTF
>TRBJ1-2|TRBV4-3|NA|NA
TGCGCCAGCAGCCAATCTGGCTGGGGCTACACCTTC
CASSQSGWGYTF
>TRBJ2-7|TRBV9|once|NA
TGTGCCAGCAGCGTAGGGATGTATCGCGAGCAGTACTTC
CASSVGMYREQYF
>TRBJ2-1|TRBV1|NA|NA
TGCACCAGGAGGACTAGCGGGATGGGAGACAATGAGCAGTTCTTC
CTRRTSGMGDNEQFF
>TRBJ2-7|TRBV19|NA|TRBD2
TGTGCCAGTAGTATCCGTCGGCAGCGGGAGGGCCTCTACGAGCAGTACTTC
CASSIRRQREGLYEQYF
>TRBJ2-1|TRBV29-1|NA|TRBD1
TGCAGCGCAGGGGGCATAAGCGGTAGCTCCTACAATGAGCAGTTCTTC
CSAGGISGSSYNEQFF
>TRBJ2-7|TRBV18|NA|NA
TGTGCCAGCTCACCACGTCAAAGAGACGAGCAGTACTTC
CASSPRQRDEQYF
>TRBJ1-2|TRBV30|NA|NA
TGTGCCTGGATGGGTGTTAACTATGGCTACACCTTC
CAWMGVNYGYTF
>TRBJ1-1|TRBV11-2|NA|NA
TGTGCCAGCAGCTTAGTCCGGGAAGCTTTCTTT
CASSLVREAFF
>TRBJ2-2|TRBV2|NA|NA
TGTGCCAGCAGTGAGGGGGAGTGGGAGCTGTTTTTT
CASSEGEWELFF
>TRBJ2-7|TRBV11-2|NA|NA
TGTGCCAGCAGCCCCTCCGGAGGGGCCTACGAGCAGTACTTC
CASSPSGGAYEQYF
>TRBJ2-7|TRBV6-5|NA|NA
TGTGCCAGCAGTTACTCGTCGAGCTACGAGCAGTACTTC
CASSYSSSYEQYF
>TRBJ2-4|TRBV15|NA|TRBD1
TGTGCCACCAGCCCTGGCCGGACAGGGTGGAACATTCAGTACTTC
CATSPGRTGWNIQYF
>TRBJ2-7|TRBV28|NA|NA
TGTGCCAGCAGTTTATTAGGGGCCTCCTACGAGCAGTACTTC
CASSLLGASYEQYF
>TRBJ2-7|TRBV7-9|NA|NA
TGTGCCAGCAGCTTATTTGCCGGGGTAAAGAGCGAGCAGTACTTC
CASSLFAGVKSEQYF
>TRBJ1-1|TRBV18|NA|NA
TGTGCCAGCTCACCATCGGGGGTTGCAATCACTGAAGCTTTCTTT
CASSPSGVAITEAFF
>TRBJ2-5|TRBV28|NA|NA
TGTGCCACCCTCCCCAATCTGGGGCGGGAACAAGAGACCCAGTACTTC
CATLPNLGREQETQYF
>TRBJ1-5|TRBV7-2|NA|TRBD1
TGTGCCAGCAGCTTACCTCAGGGGGCCCATCAGCCCCAGCATTTT
CASSLPQGAHQPQHF
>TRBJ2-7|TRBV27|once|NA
TGTGCCAGCAGTCGACAGGACTGGTACTCCTACGAGCAGTACTTC
CASSRQDWYSYEQYF
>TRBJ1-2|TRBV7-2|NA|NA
TGTGCCAGCAGCTACAACAGGGTAGGCTATGGCTACACCTTC
CASSYNRVGYGYTF
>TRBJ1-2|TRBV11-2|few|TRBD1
TGTGCCAGCAGCTTATCGGGACAGGGGACCCGCGGGTGGGGTGGCTACACCTTC
CASSLSGQGTRGWGGYTF